This entry concerns a single T cell receptor beta chain. Its binding antigen is unknown. No much larger clone is present one base from it, and per-base qualities are unavailable. For sequencing of the TCRbeta CDR3 region, genomic DNA was extracted from the sorted cells. TCRbeta CDR3 regions were sequenced using the immunoSEQ Assay. The source is immuneACCESS, and TCRdb retained only in-frame sequences with V and J called. Part of the clones is not carried over; for the studies checked, unresolved V genes explain less than half of this, and the remainder is unexplained. The sample contains roughly 20,000 clones, approximately 74% of them found a single time. About 26% of the sample is taken by the ten largest. These data belong to a study of OX40 agonist ivuxolimab in advanced cancers. A note on the overall study: The costimulatory receptor OX40 (CD134) was targeted by ivuxolimab, a fully human IgG2 agonistic monoclonal antibody. Patients were allowed to have had prior anti-PD-1, anti-PD-L1 or anti-CTLA-4 therapy, and 30% to 40% of the dose-escalation patients had previously received checkpoint inhibitors. The monotherapy dose-escalation portion (N ≈ 50 patients) of the phase I ivuxolimab trial is reported in the paper. Intravenous ivuxolimab was administered to patients every 2 weeks at six dose levels: 0.01, 0.1, 0.3, 1.5, 3 and 10 mg/kg. Among the roughly 52 dose-escalation patients, 19 had hepatocellular carcinoma, roughly 15 melanoma, 9 renal cell carcinoma and 9 head and neck cancer. The point of sequencing TCRbeta in the periphery was to test whether ivuxolimab changed TCR sequence diversity and drove clonal T-cell expansion. Partial responses occurred in three dose-escalation patients, of whom one had hepatocellular carcinoma and two had cutaneous melanoma. In the dose-escalation cohort, approximately 82% of patients were male, and the mean age was roughly 60 years, with a range of roughly 20 to 80. The study at large found these results: Partial responders in the 0.1-3.0 mg/kg groups had among the lowest normalized peripheral clonal expansion, especially among CD8+ T cells. After ivuxolimab, expanded clones were on average more numerous among CD8+ T cells than among CD4+ T cells. Which antigens the clonally expanded peripheral T cells were specific for was not determined. At doses of 0.1 to 3.0 mg/kg, clonal expansion of both CD4+ and CD8+ T cells in blood was seen between baseline and week 6. Low levels of normalized T-cell clonal expansion were also shown by some nonresponding patients.

From cysteine to phenylalanine, the CDR3 is 14 amino acids long. Of all the DNA, just the CDR3 is kept, 42 bases in frame from base 1. V drops 1 base and J drops 8 bases, leaving 14 bases in between. CDR1 and CDR2, per the germline V gene, are WSHSY and SAAADI. Patients with a history of autoimmune disease or receiving systemic immunosuppression were excluded from the trial. In every dose cohort, peripheral blood was drawn for TCR sequencing at baseline, cycle 4 day 1, and cycle 7 day 1. Samples came from an open-label, multicenter, first-in-human phase I dose-escalation trial of ivuxolimab. Adults with locally advanced or metastatic head and neck squamous cell, hepatocellular, melanoma or renal cell carcinoma were enrolled in the trial. CD4+ and CD8+ T cells were sorted separately from peripheral blood before TCR sequencing.

The chain is made from TRBV10-2 and TRBJ1-2; the D gene identity is not certain. This TCR was sampled from an adult with an advanced solid tumor such as melanoma, head and neck, liver or kidney cancer. Source: CD4+ or CD8+ T cells sorted from blood, taken in a trial of the OX40 agonist ivuxolimab. The DNA sequence is TGCGCCAGCAGTGAGTTAAGGCACGATAAGGGCTACACCTTC. It encodes CASSELRHDKGYTF.